This T cell receptor (beta chain) was profiled in a study of CD8 T cells in Susac syndrome. The overall study: Patients with Susac syndrome were, at the time of blood collection, therapy-naive, maintained on corticosteroids, or maintained on intravenous immunoglobulin alone.

The CDR3 runs to 15 residues. CDR1 is GTSNPN and CDR2 is SVGIG in the germline V gene (reference sequence). V lost 1 base to trimming and J lost 6 bases, with 16 bases between them. Random hexamers served to reverse transcribe roughly 0.45 to 1 ug RNA. Across 54 Vbeta and 13 Jbeta, TCR beta CDR3 was amplified with immunoSEQ multiplex PCR. TCRdb itself ran the immunoSEQ multiplex PCR reads through MiXCR, one entry per CDR3 protein. The sample yields some 240,000 distinct CDR3 sequences, almost 97% seen once. This chain connects TRBV30 to TRBJ1-5; D might be TRBD1 (6 bases). Sample: CD4+ T cells from PBMCs. This receptor was obtained from a human donor with Susac syndrome. This CDR3 reads CAWSGNRGFGQPQHF. The CDR3 bases are TGTGCCTGGAGTGGAAATAGGGGGTTCGGTCAGCCCCAGCATTTT.